This note documents a single T cell receptor (beta chain) sequence. This CDR3 comprises 15 residues. The V gene lost 3 bases and the J gene lost 5 bases, with 16 bases spanning the gap. CDR1 and CDR2 from the germline V gene are SGHDN and FVKESK. The sample is drawn from a study of cytomegalovirus exposure and HLA in healthy donors. Primers: 60 Vbeta forward and 13 Jbeta reverse. As originally analysed: The count from a later analysis was tens of millions of unique TCR beta chains, 9 million to 12 million of them shared. The assay was immunoSEQ multiplex PCR, and TCRdb's table has in-frame clones only and misses some. That table is the source of V, J and clone size, and D and trimming were worked out from the DNA. The sample has over 150,000 clones; approximately 82% are singletons.

The clonotype was recovered from a male donor in good health and CMV-seronegative. This chain uses TRBV14 with TRBJ2-5; possibly TRBD2 for D (5 bases). The specimen was PBMCs. Here the CDR3 DNA reads TGTGCCAGCAGCCAGGGTTGGGCAGGCGGGGAGACCCAGTACTTC. It encodes CASSQGWAGGETQYF.